This T cell receptor beta chain was sequenced in a study of T cells in Graves' hyperthyroidism and ophthalmopathy. The source material, RNA transcripts, was used to amplify TCR beta CDR3 regions. HTBI primers were employed in a first-round RT-PCR of the TCR CDR3. TCRdb re-derived calls from the multiplex PCR reads in MiXCR, one entry per CDR3 protein. The table has hundreds of thousands of distinct CDR3 sequences, approximately 18% seen once. Study findings and constraints: Ophthalmopathy, which appeared later, was predicted by the model a median about 6.8 months before onset. Blood also carried most thyroid clonotypes expanded above 0.001.

With regard to this clonotype: Antigen specificity is unknown. This may stem from a read error, because a much larger clone lies one nucleotide away.

Trimming removed 4 bases from V and 12 bases from J, with 16 bases in between. There are 13 residues in the CDR3. From germline, CDR1 is SGHTA and CDR2 FQGTGA. Newly diagnosed hyperthyroidism patients aged 18 to 65 years had disease lasting under 2 months. The diagnoses drew upon clinical symptoms, serum thyroxine and TRAb, thyroid ultrasound and orbital computed tomography. This chain connects TRBV7-3 to TRBJ2-1; tentatively, D is TRBD1 or TRBD2 (5 bases each). The receptor's source is a woman aged 45-65 years with Graves' hyperthyroidism that later progressed to Graves' ophthalmopathy. What was sequenced was blood. CDR3 protein: CASSSTGTSVQFF. The CDR3 DNA is TGTGCCAGCAGCTCCACCGGGACCTCCGTGCAGTTCTTC. Combining the CDR3 with reference TRBV7-3 and TRBJ2-1 gives the whole variable domain GAGVSQTPSNKVTEKGKYVELRCDPISGHTALYWYRQSLGQGPEFLIYFQGTGAADDSGLPNDRFFAVRPEGSVSTLKIQRTERGDSAVYLCASSSTGTSVQFFGPGTRLTVL.